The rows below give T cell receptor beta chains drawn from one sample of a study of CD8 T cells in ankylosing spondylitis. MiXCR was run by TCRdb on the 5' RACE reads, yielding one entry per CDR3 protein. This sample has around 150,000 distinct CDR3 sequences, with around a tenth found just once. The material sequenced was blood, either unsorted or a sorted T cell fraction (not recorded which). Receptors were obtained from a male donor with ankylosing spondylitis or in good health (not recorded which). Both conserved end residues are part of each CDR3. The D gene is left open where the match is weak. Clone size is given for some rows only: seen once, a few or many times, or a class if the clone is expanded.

CASSQDPSGTDTQYF,TGCGCCAGCAGCCAAGATCCTAGCGGCACAGATACGCAGTATTTT,TRBJ2-3,-,TRBV4-3,-
CASAPGAQRYNEQFF,TGTGCTAGTGCTCCGGGAGCCCAACGGTACAATGAGCAGTTCTTC,TRBJ2-1,-,TRBV12-5,-
CASRDSGTVSQPQHF,TGTGCCAGCAGAGACTCCGGGACAGTGAGTCAGCCCCAGCATTTT,TRBJ1-5,once,TRBV12-3/TRBV12-4,TRBD1
CASSRLGSLTDTQYF,TGCGCCAGCAGCCGGTTGGGGAGTCTGACAGATACGCAGTATTTT,TRBJ2-3,many,TRBV5-1,-
CASSSGRGFQETQYF,TGTGCCAGCAGCTCCGGGAGGGGGTTCCAAGAGACCCAGTACTTC,TRBJ2-5,-,TRBV7-9,TRBD2
CASSQERARTDTQYF,TGCGCCAGCAGCCAAGAGCGGGCCCGCACAGATACGCAGTATTTT,TRBJ2-3,-,TRBV4-1,-
CSARSWGDGADTQYF,TGCAGTGCTAGATCTTGGGGCGATGGGGCAGATACGCAGTATTTT,TRBJ2-3,many,TRBV20-1,-
CASSEGLGLTVQETQYF,TGTGCCAGCAGCGAAGGCCTAGGTCTAACTGTCCAAGAGACCCAGTACTTC,TRBJ2-5,few,TRBV11-2,-
CASSGGTGVYEQYF,TGTGCCAGCAGCGGCGGGACAGGGGTTTACGAGCAGTACTTC,TRBJ2-7,many,TRBV9,TRBD1
CASSQDGSAYNEQFF,TGTGCCAGCTCACAGGACGGGAGTGCCTACAATGAGCAGTTCTTC,TRBJ2-1,few,TRBV18,-
CASSSLIRDRGNQPQHF,TGTGCCAGCAGTTCCCTTATCCGGGACAGGGGCAATCAGCCCCAGCATTTT,TRBJ1-5,many,TRBV28,TRBD1
CASSSGPTWTGELFF,TGCGCCAGCAGCTCGGGACCGACGTGGACCGGGGAGCTGTTTTTT,TRBJ2-2,many,TRBV5-1,-
CSVLTSGGNEQFF,TGCAGCGTCCTGACTAGCGGGGGGAATGAGCAGTTCTTC,TRBJ2-1,many,TRBV29-1,TRBD2
CSASPRADTEAFF,TGCAGTGCTAGCCCAAGGGCTGACACTGAAGCTTTCTTT,TRBJ1-1,many,TRBV20-1,-
CASSLSEYRTEAFF,TGCGCCAGCAGCTTGTCGGAGTATAGGACTGAAGCTTTCTTT,TRBJ1-1,many,TRBV5-1,-
CASSQKLQHIQFF,TGTGCCAGCAGCCAGAAATTGCAGCATATACAGTTCTTC,TRBJ2-1,many,TRBV12-3/TRBV12-4,-
CASSQEWGDTGELFF,TGCGCCAGCAGCCAAGAGTGGGGTGACACCGGGGAGCTGTTTTTT,TRBJ2-2,many,TRBV4-3,-
CASSPEGFGDTQYF,TGCGCCAGCAGCCCTGAAGGGTTCGGAGATACGCAGTATTTT,TRBJ2-3,many,TRBV4-3,-
CASSLDGGSYEQYF,TGTGCCAGCAGCTTAGATGGGGGTTCCTACGAGCAGTACTTC,TRBJ2-7,-,TRBV7-9,-
CASSLAGELGYTF,TGTGCCAGCAGCTTAGCCGGGGAGTTGGGCTACACCTTC,TRBJ1-2,-,TRBV7-9,-
CASSFTSGGAFF,TGTGCCAGCAGCTTCACCTCAGGCGGTGCTTTCTTT,TRBJ1-1,-,TRBV7-8,-
CASSLGGQGISPLHF,TGTGCCAGCAGCTTAGGGGGACAGGGGATTTCACCCCTCCACTTT,TRBJ1-6,-,TRBV7-2,TRBD1